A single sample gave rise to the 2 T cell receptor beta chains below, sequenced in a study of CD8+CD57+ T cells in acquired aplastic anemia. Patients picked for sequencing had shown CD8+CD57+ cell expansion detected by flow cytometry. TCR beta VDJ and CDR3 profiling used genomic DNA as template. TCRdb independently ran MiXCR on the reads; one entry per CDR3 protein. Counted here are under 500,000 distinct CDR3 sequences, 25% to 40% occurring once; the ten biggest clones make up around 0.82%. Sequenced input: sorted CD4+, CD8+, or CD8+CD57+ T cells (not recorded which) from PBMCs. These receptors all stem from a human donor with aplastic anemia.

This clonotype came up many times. CDR3 sequence: CASAKGFNYGYTF. In DNA, the CDR3 is TGTGCCAGTGCTAAGGGGTTTAACTATGGCTACACCTTC. This chain connects TRBV19 to TRBJ1-2, with TRBD1 as a possible D gene (5 bases). Germline V gives CDR1 LNHDA, CDR2 SQIVND (reference sequence). Trimming pared 8 bases from V and 1 base from J, leaving 11 bases between. CDR3 length: 13 residues.

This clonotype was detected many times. CDR3 sequence: CASQTLYNEQFF. CDR3 in DNA: TGTGCCAGCCAGACACTTTACAATGAGCAGTTCTTC. The chain links TRBV19 to TRBJ2-1; no definite D call. This CDR3 comprises 12 residues. Germline values: CDR1 LNHDA, CDR2 SQIVND (reference sequence). V lost 9 bases and J 4 bases, leaving 10 bases between the germline ends.